The 20 T cell receptor beta chains below come from one sample, sequenced in a study of early T cells in non-severe SARS-CoV-2 infection. One entry per CDR3 protein, called by TCRdb with MiXCR from the 5' RACE reads. The profile shows about 61,000 distinct CDR3 sequences, approximately 10% of them singletons. Sequencing was done on a sample of whole blood. These receptors all stem from an adult who was a healthcare worker with PCR-confirmed SARS-CoV-2 infection or an uninfected control (not recorded which).

This clonotype showed up many times. V usage is TRBV12-3 or TRBV12-4 and J usage is TRBJ1-2, with D uncertain. This CDR3 has 11 residues. Between the trimmed V and J ends, which lost 1 base and 5 bases, there was a span of 2 bases. This chain's CDR3 is CASSLGYGYTF. The CDR3 region has the DNA TGTGCCAGCAGTTTAGGGTATGGCTACACCTTC.

This clonotype was seen repeatedly, ten times or more. The V gene is TRBV27, the J gene TRBJ2-3; 13 bases are shared with TRBD2. Per germline, CDR1 MNHEY and CDR2 SMNVEV (reference sequence). This CDR3 has 19 residues. J was trimmed by 0 bases and V by 3 bases; bases with no gene match: 9. CDR3 bases: TGTGCCAGCAGTTTTTCTCGACTAGCGGGGGGCCGTAGCACAGATACGCAGTATTTT. It encodes CASSFSRLAGGRSTDTQYF.

This clonotype was recorded many times. The chain uses TRBV10-1 and TRBJ1-2; 7 bases map to TRBD1. Germline V CDR1 and CDR2: WNHNN, SYGVQD (reference sequence). This CDR3 has 14 amino acids. V trimming: 5 bases; J trimming: 2 bases; junction bases outside the gene matches: 5. The CDR3 sequence is CASSSGQENYGYTF. The CDR3 DNA sequence: TGCGCCAGCAGTTCTGGACAGGAGAACTATGGCTACACCTTC.

In its sample, this clonotype was seen many times. The chain combines TRBV28 with TRBJ2-5, with D possibly being TRBD1 (6 bases). The V gene lost 7 bases and the J gene lost 2 bases, with 23 bases spanning the gap. The CDR3 totals 17 residues. Germline CDR1 is MDHEN and CDR2 is SYDVKM. CDR3 DNA sequence: TGTGCCAGCACCAGACCATGGACAGTCCTGAGGCAAGAGACCCAGTACTTC. Its translation is CASTRPWTVLRQETQYF.

The chain links TRBV7-2 to TRBJ2-2; TRBD2 might be the D (6 bases). CDR1 SGHTA and CDR2 FQGNSA come from the germline V gene. This CDR3 spans 13 amino acids. Trimming pared 3 bases from V and 7 bases from J, leaving 9 bases between. As DNA, the CDR3 is TGTGCCAGCAGCTTTACGGAGGGCGGGGAGCTGTTTTTT. This sequence encodes CASSFTEGGELFF.

This clonotype turned up a few times. This rearrangement joins TRBV12-3 or TRBV12-4 to TRBJ2-7, with 10 nucleotides matching TRBD1. There are 13 residues in the CDR3. Trimming took 6 bases from V and 6 from J; bases not matched to a gene: 5. This chain's CDR3 is CASSPGTGAEQYV. CDR3 nucleotide sequence: TGTGCCAGCAGCCCCGGGACAGGGGCCGAGCAGTACGTC.

The sample holds many counts of this clonotype. The chain couples TRBV20-1 to TRBJ1-1, with no clear D. Between the trimmed V and J ends, which lost 3 bases and 4 bases, there was a span of 6 bases. Germline assignment: CDR1 DFQATT and CDR2 SNEGSKA (reference sequence). The CDR3 runs 11 residues. CDR3 region: CSASGLTEAFF. The CDR3 DNA follows: TGCAGTGCTAGCGGTCTCACTGAAGCTTTCTTT.

This clonotype has a single count. The gene calls are TRBV3-1 and TRBJ2-5, with D perhaps assigned TRBD1 or TRBD2 (5 bases each). Germline CDR1 is LGHDT and CDR2 is YNNKEL (reference sequence). V was trimmed by 4 bases and J by 0 bases, leaving 12 bases between them. The CDR3 sequence is 15 residues long. For the CDR3, the DNA is TGTGCCAGCAGCCCCTTGGGACCCTACCAAGAGACCCAGTACTTC. The encoded protein is CASSPLGPYQETQYF.

This clonotype was found many times. The chain links TRBV14 to TRBJ1-1, with D maybe TRBD1 (5 bases). Trimming cost V 0 bases and J 0 bases, with 8 bases left between them. CDR3 length: 15 amino acids. CDR1 SGHDN and CDR2 FVKESK come from the germline V gene. CDR3 sequence reads: CASSQDWTLNTEAFF. CDR3 in DNA: TGTGCCAGCAGCCAAGATTGGACATTGAACACTGAAGCTTTCTTT.

This chain connects TRBV7-9 to TRBJ1-3, with unresolved D. V was shortened by 4 bases and J by 4 bases, with 8 bases between the two germline ends. Per germline, CDR1 SEHNR and CDR2 FQNEAQ (reference sequence). The CDR3 contains 13 residues. The CDR3 here is CASSSQQGNTIYF. CDR3 bases: TGTGCCAGCAGCTCCCAACAGGGAAACACCATATATTTT.

The chain combines TRBV6-5 with TRBJ2-1, with TRBD1 matching 7 bases. CDR1 and CDR2 from the germline V gene are MNHEY and SVGAGI. The ends lost 6 bases at V and 4 bases at J; junction bases unmatched: 6. The CDR3 has 14 residues. The CDR3 loop is CASSRGQLYNEQFF. The DNA for the CDR3 is TGTGCCAGCAGCCGGGGACAGCTATACAATGAGCAGTTCTTC.

This clonotype was seen repeatedly, ten times or more. The V call is TRBV2, the J call TRBJ2-3; 12 bases line up with TRBD2. The V gene end was trimmed by 7 bases and the J gene end by 0 bases; junction bases not matched to a gene: 8. This CDR3 is 17 amino acids long. In germline, CDR1 is SNHLY, CDR2 FYNNEI. CDR3 sequence: CASTRLAGVASTDTQYF. CDR3 in DNA: TGTGCCAGCACCCGACTAGCGGGGGTGGCTAGCACAGATACGCAGTATTTT.

This clonotype was recorded at least ten times. This sequence joins TRBV20-1 and TRBJ1-4; 10 bases align to TRBD1. Germline V CDR1 and CDR2: DFQATT, SNEGSKA (reference sequence). The CDR3 extends over 12 amino acids. V lost 6 bases, J lost 7 bases, and 2 bases stayed unmatched. The CDR3 region is CSAGQGVEKLFF. The CDR3 DNA sequence: TGCAGTGCAGGACAGGGGGTTGAAAAACTGTTTTTT.

J is TRBJ2-3 and V is TRBV6-6; TRBD1 matches 8 bases. Germline CDR1 reads MNHNY; CDR2 reads SVGAGI (reference sequence). With V trimmed by 8 bases and J by 1 base, 2 bases remained unmatched. This CDR3 region has 13 residues. This CDR3 is CASLGQGTDTQYF. CDR3 sequence (DNA): TGTGCCAGCTTGGGACAGGGCACAGATACGCAGTATTTT.

This chain uses TRBV11-2 with TRBJ1-1; D gene uncertain. Trimming cost V 5 bases and J 1 base, with 8 bases left between them. This CDR3 has 13 amino acids. Germline V gives CDR1 SGHAT, CDR2 FQNNGV. The CDR3, as DNA: TGTGCCAGCAGCGGCTACAGGAACACTGAAGCTTTCTTT. This encodes CASSGYRNTEAFF.

The CDR3 loop reads CASSKAGVDSGENCTDTQYF. The CDR3 coding sequence is TGTGCCAGCAGCAAAGCGGGAGTTGATAGCGGGGAGAATTGCACAGATACGCAGTATTTT. The J gene is TRBJ2-3, the V gene TRBV21-1; TRBD2 was called by the table and not checked on the DNA. TRBV21-1 is given as a pseudogene. There are 20 residues in the CDR3.

This clonotype was detected only a few times. This chain uses TRBV7-2 with TRBJ1-6; 7 nucleotides align to TRBD1. The germline V gene has CDR1 SGHTA and CDR2 FQGNSA. J gave up 12 bases and V 1 base, and 9 bases lay outside the gene matches. This CDR3 has 15 amino acids. The CDR3 DNA sequence: TGTGCCAGCAGCTTAGTAACAGGGGCCTTAGGACCCCTCCACTTT. This encodes CASSLVTGALGPLHF.

This clonotype appeared many times. CDR3 DNA sequence: TGCGCCAGCAGGGACGGTTTGAGGGAGCAGTACGTC. Encoded protein: CASRDGLREQYV. This chain joins TRBV10-2 and TRBJ2-7; D is unresolved. CDR3 length: 12 residues. Between the trimmed V and J ends, which lost 6 bases and 7 bases, there was a span of 13 bases. In germline, CDR1 is WSHSY, CDR2 SAAADI.

The rearrangement joins TRBV2 to TRBJ2-2; 10 bases are shared with TRBD2. V trimming: 4 bases; J trimming: 2 bases; junction bases outside the gene matches: 4. CDR1 and CDR2 from the germline V gene are SNHLY and FYNNEI. The CDR3 contains 16 residues. CDR3 in amino acids: CASSAAGGLNTGELFF. DNA for the CDR3: TGTGCCAGCAGTGCAGCGGGGGGGCTTAACACCGGGGAGCTGTTTTTT. Full variable domain (rest looked up from reference TRBV2 and TRBJ2-2): EPEVTQTPSHQVTQMGQEVILRCVPISNHLYFYWYRQILGQKVEFLVSFYNNEISEKSEIFDDQFSVERPDGSNFTLKIRSTKLEDSAMYFCASSAAGGLNTGELFFGEGSRLTVL.

Many counts were recorded for this clonotype. The V and J genes are TRBV20-1 and TRBJ1-1; no clear D. This CDR3 contains 13 residues. Deletions cut 0 bases from V and 10 bases from J, with 15 bases between. Germline V gene sequence: CDR1 DFQATT, CDR2 SNEGSKA (reference sequence). In DNA, the CDR3 is TGCAGTGCTAGAGACCCACGCCGGGGTGTAGCTTTCTTT. This gives the protein CSARDPRRGVAFF.